What follows are 7 T cell receptor beta chains derived from one specimen sequenced in a study of T-cell reconstitution after alpha-beta-depleted transplantation in children. Using unique molecular identifiers, the investigators prepared the TCRbeta library. One entry per CDR3 protein results from TCRdb running MiXCR on the PCR reads. This table holds about 540,000 distinct CDR3 sequences, roughly a quarter found once. The sample in question was PBMCs, obtained before TCRalphabeta/CD19-depleted stem cell transplant. The receptors stem from a boy less than two years old with Wiskott-Aldrich syndrome, due to receive a stem cell transplant.

This clonotype was detected only a few times. This chain uses TRBV5-1 with TRBJ2-3; 8 nucleotides align to TRBD2. V lost 6 bases and J lost 1; bases outside the gene matches: 13. Germline assignment: CDR1 SGHRS and CDR2 YFSETQ. This CDR3 has 17 residues. In DNA form, the CDR3 reads TGCGCCAGCACCCGTGTCGGGACTAGACTCCGCACAGATACGCAGTATTTT. It yields the protein CASTRVGTRLRTDTQYF.

In this sample, this clonotype turned up many times. This rearrangement joins TRBV10-2 to TRBJ2-1; TRBD2 aligns across 12 bases. From germline, CDR1 is WSHSY and CDR2 SAAADI. V lost 5 bases and J lost 5; bases outside the gene matches: 7. CDR3 size: 16 residues. This chain's CDR3 is CASSNPTSGRDNEQFF. The CDR3 region has the DNA TGCGCCAGCAGTAACCCGACTAGCGGGAGAGACAATGAGCAGTTCTTC.

The chain is built from TRBV3-1 and TRBJ2-2; 12 positions agree with TRBD2. CDR3 size: 18 residues. The ends lost 0 bases at V and 3 bases at J; junction bases unmatched: 5. The germline CDR1 and CDR2 sequences are LGHDT and YNNKEL (reference sequence). The CDR3 sequence is CASSQDQGLAGYTGELFF. The CDR3 nucleotides read TGTGCCAGCAGCCAAGATCAGGGACTAGCGGGCTACACCGGGGAGCTGTTTTTT.

The genes are TRBV7-9 and TRBJ2-2, with TRBD1 matching over 9 bases. The CDR3 sequence is 16 residues long. J gave up 6 bases and V 6 bases, and 11 bases lay outside the gene matches. The germline V gene encodes CDR1 SEHNR and CDR2 FQNEAQ (reference sequence). This CDR3 reads CASSRAGTGFSGELFF. DNA for the CDR3: TGTGCCAGCAGTCGAGCCGGGACAGGGTTCTCCGGGGAGCTGTTTTTT.

CDR3 protein: CASSWTGRTNTIYF. The DNA for the CDR3 is TGTGCCAGCAGCTGGACAGGGAGAACAAACACCATATATTTT. The chain has TRBV13 and TRBJ1-3, with 8 nucleotides matching TRBD1. The CDR3 has 14 residues. The germline gives CDR1 PRHDT, CDR2 FYEKMQ (reference sequence). V trimming: 4 bases; J trimming: 6 bases; junction bases outside the gene matches: 5.

In this sample, this clonotype turned up a few times. V gene TRBV7-2 combines with J gene TRBJ2-7; 14 bases are a match to TRBD2. With V trimmed by 5 bases and J by 4 bases, 4 bases remained unmatched. Germline V gene sequence: CDR1 SGHTA, CDR2 FQGNSA. The CDR3 spans 15 residues. This CDR3 is CASSGLAGGRYEQYF. CDR3 DNA: TGTGCCAGCAGCGGACTAGCGGGAGGAAGATACGAGCAGTACTTC.

The gene calls are TRBV24-1 and TRBJ2-3, with TRBD2 matching over 9 bases. V lost 3 bases to trimming and J lost 2 bases; unmatched junction nucleotides: 5. The CDR3 length is 16 residues. Germline CDR1 reads KGHDR; CDR2 reads SFDVKD. In DNA, the CDR3 is TGTGCCACCAGTGATCCCCTAGCGGGATCCACAGATACGCAGTATTTT. It codes for CATSDPLAGSTDTQYF.